The next 19 T cell receptor beta chains were all read from a single sample in a study of vaccination and CD4 T cells after COVID-19. Treatment described: roughly ten-day PBMC culture with coronavirus spike peptide pools or control peptides (ViraFEST assay). According to the study, CD4+ T cells from the unexposed donor were gathered ahead of the COVID-19 pandemic (2011-2018). Their recognized antigens are unknown. The Oncomine TCR Beta short-read assay was what sequenced the DNA obtained from cultured CD4+ T cells. Genomic DNA was isolated from cultured CD4+ T cells. TCRdb fed the PCR reads into MiXCR, producing one record per CDR3 protein. The sample shows roughly 10,000 distinct CDR3 sequences, 32% of them seen only once. Sequencing was performed on CD4+ T cells from blood, cultured in vitro. Receptor source: a human donor in good health.

The chain's CDR3 is CASSGTSGTKQFF. For the CDR3, the DNA is TGTGCCAGCAGCGGAACTAGCGGAACTAAGCAGTTCTTC. The rearrangement links TRBV9 to TRBJ2-1; TRBD2 matches at 8 bases. The CDR3 is made up of 13 amino acids. The germline V gene encodes CDR1 SGDLS and CDR2 YYNGEE. The V gene end was trimmed by 3 bases and the J gene end by 11 bases; junction bases not matched to a gene: 7.

In this sample, this clonotype turned up a few times. J is TRBJ1-6 and V is TRBV6-1; 8 nucleotides align to TRBD1. Germline lookup yields CDR1 MNHNS and CDR2 SASEGT. CDR3 length: 15 amino acids. With V trimmed by 6 bases and J by 2 bases, 3 bases remained unmatched. CDR3 bases: TGTGCCAGCAGAATACAGGGGGCCTATAATTCACCCCTCCACTTT. Protein: CASRIQGAYNSPLHF.

V is TRBV14 and J is TRBJ2-7, with TRBD1 matching over 9 bases. The J segment lost 3 bases and the V segment lost 3 bases, leaving 6 bases of the junction unmatched. The CDR3 is made up of 15 amino acids. CDR1 is SGHDN and CDR2 is FVKESK in the germline V gene. CDR3 in DNA: TGTGCCAGCAGCCAGGGACAGGGAAGTTTCTACGAGCAGTACTTC. The encoded protein is CASSQGQGSFYEQYF.

By share of the sample, this clonotype is medium-sized. The V gene is TRBV19, the J gene TRBJ1-5, with 12 positions matching TRBD1. Losses at the gene ends were 5 bases for V and 3 bases for J; bases not matched to a gene: 8. This CDR3 has 17 residues. From germline, CDR1 is LNHDA and CDR2 SQIVND (reference sequence). The CDR3 spells CASSPRDRGPINQPQHF. The CDR3 region has the DNA TGTGCCAGTAGTCCCCGGGACAGGGGGCCCATCAATCAGCCCCAGCATTTT.

The rearrangement links TRBV7-9 to TRBJ2-7, with 9 bases that match TRBD1. With V trimmed by 4 bases and J by 0 bases, 7 bases remained unmatched. The CDR3 loop spans 16 amino acids. CDR1 and CDR2 from the germline V gene are SEHNR and FQNEAQ (reference sequence). CDR3 sequence: CASSSIVTGGSYEQYF. CDR3 nucleotides: TGTGCCAGCAGCTCCATAGTGACAGGGGGCTCCTACGAGCAGTACTTC.

By sample fraction, this clonotype is medium-sized (0.01 to 0.1%). The genes are TRBV15 and TRBJ1-5, with D possibly TRBD1 on 5 matching bases. The CDR3 loop spans 18 amino acids. The ends were cut back, 5 bases at V and 1 base at J, with 21 bases in the middle. Per the germline V gene, CDR1 is LNHNV and CDR2 is YYDKDF (reference sequence). The DNA of the CDR3 is TGTGCCACCAGCGGCAACCCGCAGGGATTTCGAAGCAATCAGCCCCAGCATTTT. Translating gives CATSGNPQGFRSNQPQHF.

This clonotype was seen a handful of times. The rearrangement uses TRBV27 and TRBJ2-7, with D tentatively TRBD2 (5 bases). Per germline, CDR1 MNHEY and CDR2 SMNVEV (reference sequence). The V gene lost 5 bases and the J gene lost 1 base, with 15 bases spanning the gap. The CDR3 has 15 amino acids. The CDR3: CASSKDGGYSYEQYF. The CDR3 DNA sequence: TGTGCCAGCAGTAAGGACGGAGGCTATTCCTACGAGCAGTACTTC.

This sequence joins TRBV12-3 or TRBV12-4 and TRBJ1-1, with D perhaps matching TRBD1 (5 bases). The length of the CDR3 is 15 residues. Trimming cost V 3 bases and J 3 bases, with 14 bases left between them. The CDR3 DNA reads as TGTGCCAGCAGTTTGAGGAGGGGCGAGTACACTGAAGCTTTCTTT. Translated, it gives CASSLRRGEYTEAFF.

CDR3 bases: TGTGCCAGCAGGAACTTGGACAGGGGGAGCGGCTACACCTTC. Translated, it gives CASRNLDRGSGYTF. This chain links TRBV6-1 with TRBJ1-2, with 10 bases that match TRBD1. The length of the CDR3 is 14 residues. V was clipped by 6 bases and J by 8 bases; unmatched bases: 9. Looked up from germline, CDR1 is MNHNS and CDR2 is SASEGT.

The chain carries TRBV10-3 and TRBJ2-1, with 9 bases lining up with TRBD2. CDR3 length: 14 residues. Losses at the gene ends were 6 bases for V and 7 bases for J; bases not matched to a gene: 7. The germline V gene has CDR1 ENHRY and CDR2 SYGVKD. Here the CDR3 DNA reads TGTGCCATCAGGCCCGGGACTAGCTTGAATGAGCAGTTCTTC. This codes for CAIRPGTSLNEQFF.

The genes are TRBV5-5 and TRBJ1-1; 8 bases are a match to TRBD1. This CDR3 is 13 amino acids long. V shed 4 bases and J 10 bases; nucleotides not matched to a gene: 9. Germline V lookup: CDR1 SGHKS, CDR2 YYEKEE (reference sequence). The CDR3, as DNA: TGTGCCAGCAGCCTGGACAGGGTAATCTCAGCTTTCTTT. The encoded protein is CASSLDRVISAFF.

This clonotype was detected only a few times. This rearrangement joins TRBV29-1 to TRBJ2-2; D uncertain. Trimming cost V 4 bases and J 0 bases, with 9 bases left between them. CDR1 and CDR2 (germline): SQVTM, ANQGSEA. The CDR3 loop spans 14 amino acids. As DNA, the CDR3 is TGCAGCGTTGGACACGTTGCGAACACCGGGGAGCTGTTTTTT. Protein sequence: CSVGHVANTGELFF.

The chain couples TRBV20-1 to TRBJ2-3; 9 bases map to TRBD2. This CDR3 is built from 17 residues. With V trimmed by 0 bases and J by 2 bases, 9 bases remained unmatched. Germline lookup yields CDR1 DFQATT and CDR2 SNEGSKA (reference sequence). The DNA of the CDR3 is TGCAGTGCTAGAGATATCCTGACTAGCGGACACACAGATACGCAGTATTTT. It specifies CSARDILTSGHTDTQYF.

The gene calls are TRBV28 and TRBJ2-4; 9 bases are a match to TRBD1. Germline loops: CDR1 MDHEN, CDR2 SYDVKM. The CDR3 totals 17 residues. V was pared by 2 bases and J by 6 bases, with 11 bases of the junction left unmatched. The CDR3 DNA is TGTGCCAGCAGTTTAAGTTCCGGGACAGGGCTCGGAAACATTCAGTACTTC. This translates into CASSLSSGTGLGNIQYF.

J is TRBJ2-7 and V is TRBV6-1, with D possibly matching TRBD1 (5 bases). This CDR3 has 14 residues. Germline V gene lookup returns CDR1 MNHNS and CDR2 SASEGT. Deletions cut 7 bases from V and 2 bases from J, with 15 bases between. The CDR3 region has the DNA TGTGCCAGCATGGGGCAGCGCCCTACCTACGAGCAGTACTTC. It specifies CASMGQRPTYEQYF.

This chain joins TRBV2 and TRBJ2-3; TRBD2 matches at 13 bases. J gave up 0 bases and V 7 bases, and 7 bases lay outside the gene matches. The CDR3 is 17 residues long. Germline loops: CDR1 SNHLY, CDR2 FYNNEI. The CDR3 spells CASIAGTSGKSTDTQYF. Written as DNA, the CDR3 is TGTGCCAGCATTGCGGGGACTAGCGGGAAGAGCACAGATACGCAGTATTTT.

This clonotype was counted between two and nine times. The V gene is TRBV6-5, the J gene TRBJ2-7; 9 positions agree with TRBD1. Trimming took 2 bases from V and 2 from J; bases not matched to a gene: 4. This CDR3 has 15 amino acids. CDR1 is MNHEY, CDR2 SVGAGI, per germline. CDR3 protein: CASSYLTGGPYEQYF. The CDR3, as DNA: TGTGCCAGCAGTTACCTCACAGGGGGCCCCTACGAGCAGTACTTC.

This chain joins TRBV28 and TRBJ1-6; D is possibly TRBD1 (6 bases). The CDR3 contains 14 residues. Trimming left V 2 bases short and J 7 bases short, with 9 bases between. The germline CDR1 and CDR2 sequences are MDHEN and SYDVKM. CDR3 sequence (DNA): TGTGCCAGCAGTTTAGGGGGCCTCAATTCACCCCTCCACTTT. Residues: CASSLGGLNSPLHF.

J is TRBJ1-2 and V is TRBV6-5, with unresolved D. The germline CDR1 and CDR2 sequences are MNHEY and SVGAGI. The CDR3 is 15 amino acids. V was trimmed by 0 bases and J by 5 bases, leaving 13 bases between them. The CDR3 spells CASSYSRAGPYGYTF. The CDR3 DNA reads as TGTGCCAGCAGTTACTCGAGAGCAGGCCCTTATGGCTACACCTTC.